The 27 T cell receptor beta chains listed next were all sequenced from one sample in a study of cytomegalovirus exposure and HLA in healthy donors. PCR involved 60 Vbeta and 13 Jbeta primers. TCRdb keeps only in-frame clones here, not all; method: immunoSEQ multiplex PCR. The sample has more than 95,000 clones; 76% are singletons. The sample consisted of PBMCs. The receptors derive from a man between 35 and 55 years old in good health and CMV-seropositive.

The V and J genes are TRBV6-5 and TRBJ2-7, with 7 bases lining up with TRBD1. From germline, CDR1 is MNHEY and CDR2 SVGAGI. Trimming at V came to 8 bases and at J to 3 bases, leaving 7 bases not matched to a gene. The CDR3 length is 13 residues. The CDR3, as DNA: TGTGCCAGCCGCCGACAGGGTAGCTACGAGCAGTACTTC. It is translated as CASRRQGSYEQYF.

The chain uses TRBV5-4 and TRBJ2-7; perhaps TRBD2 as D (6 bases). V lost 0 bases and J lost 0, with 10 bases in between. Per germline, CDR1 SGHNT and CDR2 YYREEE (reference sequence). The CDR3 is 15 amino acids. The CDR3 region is CASSLERASSYEQYF. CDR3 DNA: TGTGCCAGCAGCTTGGAGCGGGCCTCCTCCTACGAGCAGTACTTC.

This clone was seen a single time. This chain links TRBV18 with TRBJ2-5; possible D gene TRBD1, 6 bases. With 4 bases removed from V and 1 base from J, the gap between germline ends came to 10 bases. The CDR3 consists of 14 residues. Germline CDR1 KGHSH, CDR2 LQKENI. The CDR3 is CASSRTGLQETQYF. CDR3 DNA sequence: TGTGCCAGCTCACGCACAGGGCTCCAAGAGACCCAGTACTTC.

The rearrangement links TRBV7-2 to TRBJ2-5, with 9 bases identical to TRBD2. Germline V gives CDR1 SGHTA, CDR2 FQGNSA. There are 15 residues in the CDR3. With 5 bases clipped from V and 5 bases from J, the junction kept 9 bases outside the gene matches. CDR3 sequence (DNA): TGTGCCAGCAGCCTGCGGTGGCTAGCGGGGGAGACCCAGTACTTC. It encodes CASSLRWLAGETQYF. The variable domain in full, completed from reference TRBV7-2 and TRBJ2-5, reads GAGVSQSPSNKVTEKGKDVELRCDPISGHTALYWYRQSLGQGLEFLIYFQGNSAPDKSGLPSDRFSAERTGGSVSTLTIQRTQQEDSAVYLCASSLRWLAGETQYFGPGTRLLVL.

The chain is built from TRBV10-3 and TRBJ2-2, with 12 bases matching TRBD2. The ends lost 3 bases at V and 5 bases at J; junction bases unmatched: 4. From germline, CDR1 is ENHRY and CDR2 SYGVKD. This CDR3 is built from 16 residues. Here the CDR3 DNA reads TGTGCCATCAGTGAAGCTAGCGGGGGGGCTACCGGGGAGCTGTTTTTT. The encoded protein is CAISEASGGATGELFF.

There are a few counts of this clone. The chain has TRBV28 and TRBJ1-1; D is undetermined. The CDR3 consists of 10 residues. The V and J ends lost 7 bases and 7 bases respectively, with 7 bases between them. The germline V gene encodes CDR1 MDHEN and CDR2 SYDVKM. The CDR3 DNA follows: TGTGCCAGCACCCTCCGTGAAGCTTTCTTT. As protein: CASTLREAFF.

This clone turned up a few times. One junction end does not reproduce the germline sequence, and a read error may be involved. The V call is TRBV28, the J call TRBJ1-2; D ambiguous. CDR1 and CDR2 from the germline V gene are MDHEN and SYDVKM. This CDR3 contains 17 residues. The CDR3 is CASTLDPGGDSNYGYTF. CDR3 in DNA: TGTGCCAGCACTTTAGACCCCGGCGGCGATTCTAACTATGGCTACACCTTC.

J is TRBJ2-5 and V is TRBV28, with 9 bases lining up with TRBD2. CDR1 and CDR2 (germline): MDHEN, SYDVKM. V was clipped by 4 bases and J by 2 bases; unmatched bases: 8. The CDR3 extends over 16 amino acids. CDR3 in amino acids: CASSSPGGGAQETQYF. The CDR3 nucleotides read TGTGCCAGCAGTTCCCCGGGCGGGGGGGCACAAGAGACCCAGTACTTC.

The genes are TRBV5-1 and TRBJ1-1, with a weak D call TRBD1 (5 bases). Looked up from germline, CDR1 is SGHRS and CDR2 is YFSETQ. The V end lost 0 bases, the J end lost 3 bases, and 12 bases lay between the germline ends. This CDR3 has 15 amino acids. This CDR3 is CASSLGVGRDTEAFF. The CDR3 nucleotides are TGCGCCAGCAGCTTGGGAGTGGGGCGAGACACTGAAGCTTTCTTT.

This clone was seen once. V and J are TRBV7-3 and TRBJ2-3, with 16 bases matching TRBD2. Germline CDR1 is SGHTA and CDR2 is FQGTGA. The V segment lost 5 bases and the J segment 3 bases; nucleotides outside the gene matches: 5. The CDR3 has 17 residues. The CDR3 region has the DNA TGTGCCAGCAGCCTGGGACTAGCGGGGGGGCCAACAGATACGCAGTATTTT. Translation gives CASSLGLAGGPTDTQYF. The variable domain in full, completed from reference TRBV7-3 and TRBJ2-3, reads GAGVSQTPSNKVTEKGKYVELRCDPISGHTALYWYRQSLGQGPEFLIYFQGTGAADDSGLPNDRFFAVRPEGSVSTLKIQRTERGDSAVYLCASSLGLAGGPTDTQYFGPGTRLTVL.

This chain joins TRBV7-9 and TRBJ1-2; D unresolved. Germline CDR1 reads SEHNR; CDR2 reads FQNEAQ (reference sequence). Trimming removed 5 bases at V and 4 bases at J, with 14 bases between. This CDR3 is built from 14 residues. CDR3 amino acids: CASSPRGAGYGYTF. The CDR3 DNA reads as TGTGCCAGCAGCCCGCGGGGTGCAGGCTATGGCTACACCTTC.

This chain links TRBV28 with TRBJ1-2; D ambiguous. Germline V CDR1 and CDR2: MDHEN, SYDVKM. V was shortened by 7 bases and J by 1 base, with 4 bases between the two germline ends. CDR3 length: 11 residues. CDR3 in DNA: TGTGCCAGCAACATTAACTATGGCTACACCTTC. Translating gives CASNINYGYTF.

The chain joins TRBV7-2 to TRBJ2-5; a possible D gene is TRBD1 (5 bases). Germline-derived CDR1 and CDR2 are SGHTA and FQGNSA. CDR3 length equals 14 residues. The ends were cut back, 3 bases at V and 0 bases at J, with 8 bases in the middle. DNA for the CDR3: TGTGCCAGCAGCTTTCAGGGATACCAAGAGACCCAGTACTTC. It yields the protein CASSFQGYQETQYF.

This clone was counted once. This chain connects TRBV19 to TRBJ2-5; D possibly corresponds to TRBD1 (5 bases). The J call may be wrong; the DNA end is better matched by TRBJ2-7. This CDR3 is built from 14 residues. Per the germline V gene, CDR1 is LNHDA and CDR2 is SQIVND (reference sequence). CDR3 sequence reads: CASSWGPSDDEQYF. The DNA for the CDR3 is TGTGCCAGTAGTTGGGGCCCGAGTGATGACGAGCAGTACTTC.

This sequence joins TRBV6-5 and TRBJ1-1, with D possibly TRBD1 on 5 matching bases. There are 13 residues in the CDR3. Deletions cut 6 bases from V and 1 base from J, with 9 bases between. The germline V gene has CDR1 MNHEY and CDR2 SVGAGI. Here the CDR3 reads CASSLTANTEAFF. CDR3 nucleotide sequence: TGTGCCAGCAGCCTGACAGCGAACACTGAAGCTTTCTTT.

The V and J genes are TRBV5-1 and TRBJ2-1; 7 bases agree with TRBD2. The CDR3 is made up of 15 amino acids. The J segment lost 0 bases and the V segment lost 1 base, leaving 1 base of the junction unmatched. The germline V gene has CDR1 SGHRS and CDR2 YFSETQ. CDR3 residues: CASSLPSGSYNEQFF. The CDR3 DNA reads TGCGCCAGCAGCTTGCCTAGCGGCTCCTACAATGAGCAGTTCTTC.

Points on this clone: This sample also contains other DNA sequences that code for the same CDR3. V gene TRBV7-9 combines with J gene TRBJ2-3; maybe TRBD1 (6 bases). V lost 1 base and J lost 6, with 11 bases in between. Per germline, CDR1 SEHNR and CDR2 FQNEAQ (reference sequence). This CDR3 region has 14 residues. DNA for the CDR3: TGTGCCAGCAGCTTAGAGGGGGTAGGGGATACGCAGTATTTT. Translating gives CASSLEGVGDTQYF.

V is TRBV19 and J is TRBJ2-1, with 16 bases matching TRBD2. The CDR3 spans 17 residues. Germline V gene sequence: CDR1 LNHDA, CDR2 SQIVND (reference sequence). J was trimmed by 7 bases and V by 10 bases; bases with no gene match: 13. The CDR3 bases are TGTGCCACCTACTCTCCGGGACTAGCGGGAGGGTCGAATGAGCAGTTCTTC. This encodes CATYSPGLAGGSNEQFF.

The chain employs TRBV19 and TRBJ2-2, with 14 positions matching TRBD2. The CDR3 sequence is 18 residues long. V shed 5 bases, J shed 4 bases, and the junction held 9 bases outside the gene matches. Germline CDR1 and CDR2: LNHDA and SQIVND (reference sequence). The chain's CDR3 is CASSREGLAGVGTGELFF. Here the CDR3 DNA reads TGTGCCAGTAGTCGAGAGGGACTAGCGGGAGTCGGCACCGGGGAGCTGTTTTTT.

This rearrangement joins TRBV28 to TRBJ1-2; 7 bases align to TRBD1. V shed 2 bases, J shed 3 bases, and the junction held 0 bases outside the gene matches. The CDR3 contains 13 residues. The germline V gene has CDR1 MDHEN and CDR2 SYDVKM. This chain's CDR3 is CASSLTGDYGYTF. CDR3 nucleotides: TGTGCCAGCAGTTTAACAGGGGACTATGGCTACACCTTC.

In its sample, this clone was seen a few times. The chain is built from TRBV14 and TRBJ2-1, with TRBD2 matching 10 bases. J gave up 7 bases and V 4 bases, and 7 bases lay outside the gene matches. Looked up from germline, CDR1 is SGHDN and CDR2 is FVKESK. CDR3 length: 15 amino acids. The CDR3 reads CASSRPSGSRNEQFF. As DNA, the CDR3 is TGTGCCAGCAGCCGCCCTAGCGGGAGTAGAAATGAGCAGTTCTTC.

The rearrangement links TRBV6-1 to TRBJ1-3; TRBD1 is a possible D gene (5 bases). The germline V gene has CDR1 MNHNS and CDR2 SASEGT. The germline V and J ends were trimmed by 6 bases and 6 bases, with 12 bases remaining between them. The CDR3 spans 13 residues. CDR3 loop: CASRVGTSNTIYF. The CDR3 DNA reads TGTGCCAGCAGAGTCGGGACTTCAAACACCATATATTTT.

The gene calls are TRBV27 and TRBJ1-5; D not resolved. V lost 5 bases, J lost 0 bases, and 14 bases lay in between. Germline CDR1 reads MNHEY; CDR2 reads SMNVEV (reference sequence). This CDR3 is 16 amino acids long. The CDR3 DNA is TGTGCCAGCAGTCCTGACACCTTGTATAGCAATCAGCCCCAGCATTTT. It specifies CASSPDTLYSNQPQHF.

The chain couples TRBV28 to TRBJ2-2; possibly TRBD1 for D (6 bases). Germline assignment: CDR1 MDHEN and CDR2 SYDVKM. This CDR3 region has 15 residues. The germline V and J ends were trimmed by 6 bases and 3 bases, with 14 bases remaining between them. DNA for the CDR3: TGTGCCAGCAGCCTCGGACAGCTTGACACCGGGGAGCTGTTTTTT. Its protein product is CASSLGQLDTGELFF.

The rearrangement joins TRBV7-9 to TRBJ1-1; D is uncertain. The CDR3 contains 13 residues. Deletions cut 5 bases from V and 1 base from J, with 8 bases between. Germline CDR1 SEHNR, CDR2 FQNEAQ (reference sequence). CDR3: CASSPPENTEAFF. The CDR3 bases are TGTGCCAGCAGCCCTCCAGAGAACACTGAAGCTTTCTTT.

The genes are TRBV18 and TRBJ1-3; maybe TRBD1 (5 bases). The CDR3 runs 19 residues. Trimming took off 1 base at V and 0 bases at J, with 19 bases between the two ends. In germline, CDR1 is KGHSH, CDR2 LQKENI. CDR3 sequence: CASSPRFRGEIGSGNTIYF. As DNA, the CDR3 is TGTGCCAGCTCACCACGTTTCCGGGGGGAGATTGGCTCTGGAAACACCATATATTTT.

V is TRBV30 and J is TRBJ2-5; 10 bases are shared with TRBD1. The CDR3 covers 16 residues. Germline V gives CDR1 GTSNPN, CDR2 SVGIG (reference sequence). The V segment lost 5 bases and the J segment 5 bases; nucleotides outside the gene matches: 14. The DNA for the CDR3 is TGTGCCTGGGGCCCTAGGGACAGGGGATATTGGGAGACCCAGTACTTC. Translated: CAWGPRDRGYWETQYF.